This T cell receptor (beta chain) was observed in a study of cytomegalovirus exposure and HLA in healthy donors. CDR3 size: 11 residues. After removal of 8 bases from V and 7 bases from J, the junction contained 6 bases not matched to a gene. Germline CDR1 is DFQATT and CDR2 is SNEGSKA (reference sequence). General study points: The Asian-associated ancestry cluster reportedly had fewer N-insertions than the 666-donor mean in a later analysis.

PCR primers comprised 60 Vbeta and 13 Jbeta primers. Sequencing used immunoSEQ multiplex PCR; TCRdb keeps in-frame clones, though not all of them. The sample shows approximately 170,000 clones, roughly 60% of them seen only once. In its sample, this clone was seen a few times. Antigen: not known. The material sequenced was PBMCs. The sequence came from a man in his forties or fifties in good health and CMV-seronegative. The rearrangement joins TRBV20-1 to TRBJ1-1; TRBD1 agrees at 8 bases. CDR3 amino acids: CSTDRAGEAFF. The CDR3 DNA reads as TGCAGTACGGACAGGGCGGGTGAAGCTTTCTTT.